This T cell receptor beta chain comes out of a study of blood T cell repertoires in COVID-19. The wider study: Material from acute and convalescent COVID-19 was sourced from the United States, Italy and Spain. From T cells, B-cell-depleted T cells, or PBMCs came the material, which was cDNA or gDNA.

Here immunoSEQ multiplex PCR was the method, and the copy in TCRdb shows in-frame clones only, minus some. The sample lists around 270,000 clones, 80% to 90% seen once, with about 4.6% in the top ten. What was sequenced was peripheral blood. The TCR originated in a man aged 40-49 years with acute or convalescent COVID-19.

CDR3: CASSLSPDSGYEQYF. DNA for the CDR3: TGCGCCAGCAGCTTGTCCCCGGACTCGGGCTACGAGCAGTACTTC. V gene TRBV5-1 combines with J gene TRBJ2-7, with D possibly matching TRBD2 (5 bases). The V gene lost 1 base and the J gene lost 3 bases, with 14 bases spanning the gap. Looked up from germline, CDR1 is SGHRS and CDR2 is YFSETQ. This CDR3 spans 15 amino acids.